This T cell receptor beta chain originates from a study of blood T cell repertoires in COVID-19. Two negative PCRs, clearance, or symptom resolution had been documented for recovered Cohort 3 donors. The repertoire was sequenced with immunoSEQ multiplex PCR; TCRdb's copy has only in-frame clones and lacks some. Among about 280,000 clones, 85% were seen once, and the ten largest hold around 2.5%. CDR3 length equals 16 residues. The V end was cut by 1 base, the J end by 5 bases, with 15 bases between. CDR1 and CDR2 (germline): MGHRA, YSYEKL. The chain carries TRBV4-1 and TRBJ2-1; perhaps TRBD1 as D (5 bases). The sample comprised PBMCs or T cells enriched from blood (not recorded which). The source of this sequence is a woman aged 45-65 years who had recovered from COVID-19. Here the CDR3 DNA reads TGCGCCAGCAGCCAAGCACAGGCGAGGCTGGACAATGAGCAGTTCTTC. It translates to CASSQAQARLDNEQFF.